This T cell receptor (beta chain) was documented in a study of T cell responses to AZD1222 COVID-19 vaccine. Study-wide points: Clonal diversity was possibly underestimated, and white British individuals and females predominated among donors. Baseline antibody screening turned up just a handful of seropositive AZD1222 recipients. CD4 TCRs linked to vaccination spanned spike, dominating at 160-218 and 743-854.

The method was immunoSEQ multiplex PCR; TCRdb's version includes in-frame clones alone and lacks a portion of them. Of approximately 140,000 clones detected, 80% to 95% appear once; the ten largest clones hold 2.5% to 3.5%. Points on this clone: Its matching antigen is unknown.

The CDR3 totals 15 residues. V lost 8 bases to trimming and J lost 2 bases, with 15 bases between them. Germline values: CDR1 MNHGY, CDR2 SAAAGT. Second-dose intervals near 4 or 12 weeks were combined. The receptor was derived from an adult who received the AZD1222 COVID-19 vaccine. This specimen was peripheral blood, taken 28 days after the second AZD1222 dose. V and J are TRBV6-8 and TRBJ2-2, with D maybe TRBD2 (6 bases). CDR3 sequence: CASPKRGTNTGELFF. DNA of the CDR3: TGTGCCAGCCCGAAGCGTGGGACTAACACCGGGGAGCTGTTTTTT.